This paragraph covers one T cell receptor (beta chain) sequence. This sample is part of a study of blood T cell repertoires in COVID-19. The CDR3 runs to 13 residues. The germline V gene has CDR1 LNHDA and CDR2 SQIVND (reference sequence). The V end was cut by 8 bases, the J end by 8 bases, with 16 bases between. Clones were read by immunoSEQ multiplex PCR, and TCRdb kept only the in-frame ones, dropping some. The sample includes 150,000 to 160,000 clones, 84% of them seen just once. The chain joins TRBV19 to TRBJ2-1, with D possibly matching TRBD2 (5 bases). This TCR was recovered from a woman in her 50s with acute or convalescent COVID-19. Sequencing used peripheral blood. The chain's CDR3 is CASGARVGDEQFF. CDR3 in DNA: TGTGCCAGTGGAGCGAGGGTAGGCGATGAGCAGTTCTTC.